A selection of T cell receptor beta chains follows, all from one sample in a study of spatial heterogeneity in lung cancer. Each CDR3 protein gets one entry after TCRdb re-called the 5' RACE reads with MiXCR. The table includes about 7,000 distinct CDR3 sequences, about an eighth detected once. Sequenced here: lung tumor tissue, sampled at surgery. These receptors originate from a male donor with early-stage non-small cell lung cancer. The CDR3 runs from the conserved cysteine through the conserved F or W. A D gene is named only where the DNA matches it firmly. Not every row has a clone size; where given, it reads once, few, many or a size class.

clone_size	v_call	j_call	d_call	cdr3_nt	cdr3_aa
medium-sized	TRBV5-4	TRBJ2-1	-	TGTGCCAGCAGCTTAATTGGTTGGGGAGGTTCCTACAATGAGCAGTTCTTC	CASSLIGWGGSYNEQFF
-	TRBV19	TRBJ2-6	-	TGTGCCAGTAGCCGAAAAAGGGATACCTCTGGGGCCAACGTCCTGACTTTC	CASSRKRDTSGANVLTF
many	TRBV7-2	TRBJ2-3	-	TGTGCCAGCAGCTCCGGGGGTCCAGATACGCAGTATTTT	CASSSGGPDTQYF
many	TRBV30	TRBJ1-4	-	TGTGCCTGGAGTAGCGGATCCCTGTGGTATGAAAAACTGTTTTTT	CAWSSGSLWYEKLFF
many	TRBV10-3	TRBJ2-1	-	TGTGCCATCAGTGCATTAAACAATGAGCAGTTCTTC	CAISALNNEQFF
many	TRBV11-2	TRBJ2-5	TRBD1	TGTGCCAGCAGCCCTGGACAGGGTTTACAAGAGACCCAGTACTTC	CASSPGQGLQETQYF
medium-sized	TRBV20-1	TRBJ1-5	-	TGCAGTGCCACCGGCAGGGTTGGGGTTGGGACCCAGCATTTT	CSATGRVGVGTQHF
medium-sized	TRBV5-6	TRBJ2-1	-	TGTGCCAGCAGTCCTCTAGGGGGTTACGAGAATGAGCAGTTCTTC	CASSPLGGYENEQFF
-	TRBV7-2	TRBJ2-3	-	TGTGCCAGGAGCTTAGGGGACACACGCAGAGATACGCAGTATTTT	CARSLGDTRRDTQYF
many	TRBV28	TRBJ1-5	-	TGTGCCAGCAGCCTCCAAGGAGGGATTCAGCCCCAGCATTTT	CASSLQGGIQPQHF
medium-sized	TRBV20-1	TRBJ2-3	-	TGCAGTGCTCCCAGCGAAAAAGTGAGCACAGATACGCAGTATTTT	CSAPSEKVSTDTQYF
many	TRBV5-1	TRBJ1-5	-	TGCGCCAGCAGCTTGGGTGCACCCAATCAGCCCCAGCATTTT	CASSLGAPNQPQHF
many	TRBV12-3/TRBV12-4	TRBJ1-1	-	TGTGCCAGCAGTTTCCGGACGAGGAACACTGAAGCTTTCTTT	CASSFRTRNTEAFF